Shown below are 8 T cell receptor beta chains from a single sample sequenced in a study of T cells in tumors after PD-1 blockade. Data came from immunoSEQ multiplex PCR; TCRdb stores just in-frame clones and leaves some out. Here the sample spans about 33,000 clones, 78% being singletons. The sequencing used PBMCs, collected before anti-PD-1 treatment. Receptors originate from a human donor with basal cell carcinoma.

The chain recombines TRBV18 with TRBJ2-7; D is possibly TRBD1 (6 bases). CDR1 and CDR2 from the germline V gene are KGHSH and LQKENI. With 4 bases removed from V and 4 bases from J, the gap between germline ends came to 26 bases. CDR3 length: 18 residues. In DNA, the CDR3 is TGTGCCAGCTCACTAGTCCCGAGGGGCAGGGGAAAGGGTTACGAGCAGTACTTC. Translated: CASSLVPRGRGKGYEQYF. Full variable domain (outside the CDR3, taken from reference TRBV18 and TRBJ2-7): NAGVMQNPRHLVRRRGQEARLRCSPMKGHSHVYWYRQLPEEGLKFMVYLQKENIIDESGMPKERFSAEFPKEGPSILRIQQVVRGDSAAYFCASSLVPRGRGKGYEQYFGPGTRLTVT.

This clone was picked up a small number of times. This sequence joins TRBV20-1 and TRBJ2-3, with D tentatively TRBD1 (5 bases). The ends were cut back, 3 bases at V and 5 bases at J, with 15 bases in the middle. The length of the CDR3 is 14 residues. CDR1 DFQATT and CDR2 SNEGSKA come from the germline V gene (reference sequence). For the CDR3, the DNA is TGCAGTGCTAGTCTGGGGCGAGCAATAGATACGCAGTATTTT. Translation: CSASLGRAIDTQYF.

CDR3 sequence reads: CASSEDGGSGANVLTF. The CDR3, as DNA: TGCGCCAGCAGTGAGGATGGGGGCTCTGGGGCCAACGTCCTGACTTTC. This chain uses TRBV10-2 with TRBJ2-6; either TRBD1 or TRBD2 may fit D (5 bases each). Germline lookup yields CDR1 WSHSY and CDR2 SAAADI. The length of the CDR3 is 16 residues. V was cut by 2 bases and J by 0 bases, with 8 bases left in between.

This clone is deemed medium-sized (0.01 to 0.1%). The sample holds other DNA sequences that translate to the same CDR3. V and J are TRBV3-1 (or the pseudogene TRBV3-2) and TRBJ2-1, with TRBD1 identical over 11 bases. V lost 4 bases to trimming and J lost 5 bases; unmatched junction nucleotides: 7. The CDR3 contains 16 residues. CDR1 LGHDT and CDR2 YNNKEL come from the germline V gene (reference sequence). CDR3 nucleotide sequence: TGTGCCAGCAGCCGCGTCCCGGGACAGGGGGACAATGAGCAGTTCTTC. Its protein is CASSRVPGQGDNEQFF.

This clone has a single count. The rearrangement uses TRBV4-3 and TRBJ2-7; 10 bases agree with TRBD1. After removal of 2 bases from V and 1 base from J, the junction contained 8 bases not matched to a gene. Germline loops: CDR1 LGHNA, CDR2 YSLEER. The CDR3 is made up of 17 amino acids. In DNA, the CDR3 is TGCGCCAGCAGCCAAACTACCGGGACAGGGGTTTCCTACGAGCAGTACTTC. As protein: CASSQTTGTGVSYEQYF.

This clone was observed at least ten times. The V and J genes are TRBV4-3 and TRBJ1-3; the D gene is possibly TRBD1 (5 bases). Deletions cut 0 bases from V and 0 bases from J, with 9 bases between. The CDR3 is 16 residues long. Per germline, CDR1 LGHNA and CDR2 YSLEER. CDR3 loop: CASSQDRTGSGNTIYF. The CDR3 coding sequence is TGCGCCAGCAGCCAAGATCGAACAGGCTCTGGAAACACCATATATTTT.

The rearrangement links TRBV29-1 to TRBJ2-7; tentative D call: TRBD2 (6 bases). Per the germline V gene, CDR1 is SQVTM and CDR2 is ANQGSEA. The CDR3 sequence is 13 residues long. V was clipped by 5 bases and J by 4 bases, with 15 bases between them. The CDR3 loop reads CSVTSGSKYEQYF. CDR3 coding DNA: TGCAGCGTTACATCCGGGAGTAAATACGAGCAGTACTTC.

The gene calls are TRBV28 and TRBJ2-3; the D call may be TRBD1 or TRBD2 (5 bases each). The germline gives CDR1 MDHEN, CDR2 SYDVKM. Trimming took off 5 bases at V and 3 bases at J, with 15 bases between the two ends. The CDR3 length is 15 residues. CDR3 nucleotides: TGTGCCAGCAGTGCCTCCGGGGACCTGACAGATACGCAGTATTTT. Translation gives CASSASGDLTDTQYF.